This T cell receptor beta chain comes out of a study of a mutant IDH1 vaccine in newly diagnosed glioma. Findings and caveats of the study: The authors found pseudoprogression apparently unrelated to changes in top peripheral T cell clonotypes.

Profiling relied on immunoSEQ multiplex PCR, and the TCRdb table lists in-frame clones only, not all of them. This sample has 84,000 or so clones, with around four fifths found just once. A note on this clone: Its antigen is undetermined.

The time point denotes: week 47, end of study. Each dose delivered 300 ug of mutant IDH1 20-mer peptide subcutaneously with imiquimod. The input for sequencing was PBMCs, taken from a glioma patient whose treatment included an IDH1 peptide vaccine. The receptor was isolated from a man in his forties with glioma.

CDR3 residues: CASRTGGFYGYTF. The CDR3 DNA is TGTGCCAGTAGGACAGGGGGCTTTTATGGCTACACCTTC. The V call is TRBV19, the J call TRBJ1-2, with 10 bases identical to TRBD1. Losses at the gene ends were 6 bases for V and 5 bases for J; bases not matched to a gene: 3. Germline lookup yields CDR1 LNHDA and CDR2 SQIVND (reference sequence). The CDR3 runs to 13 residues. Full variable domain (rest looked up from reference TRBV19 and TRBJ1-2): DGGITQSPKYLFRKEGQNVTLSCEQNLNHDAMYWYRQDPGQGLRLIYYSQIVNDFQKGDIAEGYSVSREKKESFPLTVTSAQKNPTAFYLCASRTGGFYGYTFGSGTRLTVV.